Listed below are T cell receptor beta chains from one sample, sequenced in a study of low-dose radiotherapy and immunotherapy resistance in tumors. Using its own MiXCR run on the reads, TCRdb lists one record per CDR3 protein. The data hold tens of thousands of distinct CDR3 sequences, with more than 25% observed a single time. The sample in question was PBMCs, obtained before treatment. These receptors all come from a male donor with rectosigmoid adenocarcinoma. CDR3s include the opening cysteine and the closing phenylalanine or tryptophan. The D gene is left open where the match is weak. Clone size, where shown, is once, few, many, or a class for clones that have expanded.

V	J	D	size	CDR3
TRBV28	TRBJ1-2	.	many	CASSFERDYTF
TRBV6-2/TRBV6-3	TRBJ2-3	TRBD2	.	CASIGAGPTDTQYF
TRBV28	TRBJ2-3	TRBD1	.	CASSPSGRGQVADTQYF
TRBV5-1	TRBJ2-7	TRBD1	.	CASSFTAGTGSEQYF
TRBV7-2	TRBJ2-3	TRBD2	many	CASSFKAGGPDTQYF
TRBV13	TRBJ2-4	.	many	CASSLGLIAKNIQYF
TRBV11-2	TRBJ2-3	TRBD2	many	CASSFRTSEADTQYF
TRBV11-2	TRBJ1-4	.	many	CASSLDLLREKLFF
TRBV11-2	TRBJ2-7	.	medium-sized	CASRRLQGPYEQYF
TRBV5-5	TRBJ2-7	TRBD2	.	CASRWGGSEQYF
TRBV19	TRBJ1-5	.	medium-sized	CASSISPPENNQPQHF
TRBV12-3/TRBV12-4	TRBJ1-5	.	.	CASSPQFGQFNRQPQHF
TRBV25-1	TRBJ1-5	TRBD1	many	CASSERTGNSNQPQHF
TRBV6-1	TRBJ1-5	.	few	CASRKAGSQPQHF
TRBV27	TRBJ2-7	.	many	CASSLSSRVYEQYF
TRBV12-3/TRBV12-4	TRBJ2-2	.	.	CASSQGKLYTGELFF
TRBV14	TRBJ2-3	.	.	CASSQIQGHLGYF
TRBV28	TRBJ1-6	.	many	CASSLTQTNSPLHF